This paragraph reports one T cell receptor (beta chain). The sample belongs to a study of blood T cell repertoires in COVID-19. As for the study in general: The samples span acute and convalescent COVID-19 from the United States, Italy and Spain. PBMCs, B-cell-depleted T cells, or T cells provided the cDNA or gDNA that made up the material.

In the study's own analysis: The authors estimated nucleated cell counts from reference gene primer amplification. Repertoires were generated with immunoSEQ multiplex PCR, while TCRdb's copy carries only in-frame clones and drops some. V and J calls and clone size follow that table, whereas D and trimming were derived from the DNA. This sample carries hundreds of thousands of clones, roughly 86% of them seen once, and the ten largest clones take more than 0.55%. The sequenced sample consisted of peripheral blood. This sequence was found in a human donor in a cohort sampled during active COVID-19.

The CDR3 nucleotides are TGTGCCAGCAGCTTACCAGCGGGAGACGATGAGCAGTTCTTC. Translation gives CASSLPAGDDEQFF. The genes are TRBV13 and TRBJ2-1; the match to TRBD2 covers 8 bases. V lost 2 bases and J lost 8; bases outside the gene matches: 5. There are 14 residues in the CDR3. Germline V gives CDR1 PRHDT, CDR2 FYEKMQ (reference sequence). Full variable domain (rest looked up from reference TRBV13 and TRBJ2-1): AAGVIQSPRHLIKEKRETATLKCYPIPRHDTVYWYQQGPGQDPQFLISFYEKMQSDKGSIPDRFSAQQFSDYHSELNMSSLELGDSALYFCASSLPAGDDEQFFGPGTRLTVL.